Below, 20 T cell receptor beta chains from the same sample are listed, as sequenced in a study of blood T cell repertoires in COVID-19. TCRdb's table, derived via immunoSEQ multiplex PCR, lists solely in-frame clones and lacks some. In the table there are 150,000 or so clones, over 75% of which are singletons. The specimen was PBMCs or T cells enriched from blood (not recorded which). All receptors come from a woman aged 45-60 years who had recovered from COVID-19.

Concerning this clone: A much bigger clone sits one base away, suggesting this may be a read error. CDR3 region: CASSQGGHYGYTF. CDR3 nucleotides: TGTGCCAGCAGTCAGGGAGGACACTATGGCTACACCTTC. The chain has TRBV6-5 and TRBJ1-2; the D gene is possibly TRBD1 (5 bases). Looked up from germline, CDR1 is MNHEY and CDR2 is SVGAGI. V lost 5 bases to trimming and J lost 3 bases, with 10 bases between them. The CDR3 runs to 13 residues.

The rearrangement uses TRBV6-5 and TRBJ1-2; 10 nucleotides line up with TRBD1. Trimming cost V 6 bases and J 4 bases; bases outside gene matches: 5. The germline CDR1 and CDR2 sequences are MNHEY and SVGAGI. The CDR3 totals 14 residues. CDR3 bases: TGTGCCAGCAGGGGGGACAGGGGAGGCTATGGCTACACCTTC. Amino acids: CASRGDRGGYGYTF.

The CDR3 region has the DNA TGTGCCAGCAGCCAAGAGAAAGGACAGGGTAATGAAAAACTGTTTTTT. Protein: CASSQEKGQGNEKLFF. The chain joins TRBV4-2 to TRBJ1-4; 8 nucleotides align to TRBD1. The CDR3 spans 16 residues. Germline loops: CDR1 LGHNA, CDR2 YNFKEQ. Losses at the gene ends were 0 bases for V and 4 bases for J; bases not matched to a gene: 4.

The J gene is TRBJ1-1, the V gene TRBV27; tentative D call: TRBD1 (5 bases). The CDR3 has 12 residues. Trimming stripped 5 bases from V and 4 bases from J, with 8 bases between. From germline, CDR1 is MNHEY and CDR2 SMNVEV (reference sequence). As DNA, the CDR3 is TGTGCCAGCAGTGCAGGGCTCACTGAAGCTTTCTTT. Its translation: CASSAGLTEAFF.

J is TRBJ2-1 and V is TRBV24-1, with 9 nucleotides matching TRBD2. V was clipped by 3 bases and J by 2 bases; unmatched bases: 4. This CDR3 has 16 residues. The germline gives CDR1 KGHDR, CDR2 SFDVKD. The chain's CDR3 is CATSDLSGGAYNEQFF. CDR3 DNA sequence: TGTGCCACCAGTGATCTTAGCGGGGGCGCCTACAATGAGCAGTTCTTC.

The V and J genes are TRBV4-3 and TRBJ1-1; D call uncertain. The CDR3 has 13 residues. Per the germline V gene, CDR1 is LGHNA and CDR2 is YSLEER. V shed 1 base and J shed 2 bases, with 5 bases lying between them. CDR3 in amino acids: CASSQAPNTEAFF. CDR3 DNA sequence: TGCGCCAGCAGCCAAGCCCCAAACACTGAAGCTTTCTTT.

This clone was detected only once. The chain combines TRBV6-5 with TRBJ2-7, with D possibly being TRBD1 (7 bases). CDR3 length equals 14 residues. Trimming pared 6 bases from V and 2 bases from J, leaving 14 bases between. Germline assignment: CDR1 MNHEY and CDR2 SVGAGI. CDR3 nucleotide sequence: TGTGCCAGCAGCTCACCAGGGGGGACCTACGAGCAGTACTTC. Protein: CASSSPGGTYEQYF.

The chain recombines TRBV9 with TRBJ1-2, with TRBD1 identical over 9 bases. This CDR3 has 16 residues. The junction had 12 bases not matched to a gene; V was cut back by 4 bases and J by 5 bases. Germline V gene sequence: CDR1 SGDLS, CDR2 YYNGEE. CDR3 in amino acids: CASSPQTGGVNYGYTF. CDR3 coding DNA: TGTGCCAGCAGCCCACAGACAGGGGGTGTGAATTATGGCTACACCTTC.

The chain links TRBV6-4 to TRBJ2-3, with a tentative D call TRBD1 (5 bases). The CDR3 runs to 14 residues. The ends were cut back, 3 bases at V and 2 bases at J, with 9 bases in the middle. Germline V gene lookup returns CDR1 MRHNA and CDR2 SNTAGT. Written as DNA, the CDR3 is TGTGCCAGCAGTGAGGGGCCCTTCACAGATACGCAGTATTTT. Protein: CASSEGPFTDTQYF.

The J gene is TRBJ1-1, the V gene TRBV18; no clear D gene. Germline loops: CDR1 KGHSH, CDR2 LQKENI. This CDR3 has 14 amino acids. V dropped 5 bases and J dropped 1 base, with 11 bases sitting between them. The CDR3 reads CASSSSSQNTEAFF. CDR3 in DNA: TGTGCCAGCTCATCCAGTTCACAGAACACTGAAGCTTTCTTT.

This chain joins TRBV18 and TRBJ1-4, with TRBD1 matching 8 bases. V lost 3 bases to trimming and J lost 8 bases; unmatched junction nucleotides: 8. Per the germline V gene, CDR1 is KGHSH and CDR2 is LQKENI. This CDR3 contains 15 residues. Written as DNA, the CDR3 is TGTGCCAGCTCACCCAGCCAGGGGGCTTTGGAAAAACTGTTTTTT. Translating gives CASSPSQGALEKLFF.

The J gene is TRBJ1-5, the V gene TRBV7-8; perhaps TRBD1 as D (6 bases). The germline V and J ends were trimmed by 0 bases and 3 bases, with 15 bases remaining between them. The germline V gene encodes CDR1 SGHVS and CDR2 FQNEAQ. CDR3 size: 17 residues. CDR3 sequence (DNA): TGTGCCAGCAGCTTAGCGGGGCAGGGGTGGGACAATCAGCCCCAGCATTTT. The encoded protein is CASSLAGQGWDNQPQHF.

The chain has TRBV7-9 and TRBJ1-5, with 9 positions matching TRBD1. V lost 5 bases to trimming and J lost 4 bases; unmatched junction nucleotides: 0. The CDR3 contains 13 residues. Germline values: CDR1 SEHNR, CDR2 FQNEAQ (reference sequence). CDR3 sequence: CASSGTGNQPQHF. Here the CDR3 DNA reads TGTGCCAGCAGCGGGACAGGGAATCAGCCCCAGCATTTT. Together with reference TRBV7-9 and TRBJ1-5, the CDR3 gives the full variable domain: DTGVSQNPRHKITKRGQNVTFRCDPISEHNRLYWYRQTLGQGPEFLTYFQNEAQLEKSRLLSDRFSAERPKGSFSTLEIQRTEQGDSAMYLCASSGTGNQPQHFGDGTRLSIL.

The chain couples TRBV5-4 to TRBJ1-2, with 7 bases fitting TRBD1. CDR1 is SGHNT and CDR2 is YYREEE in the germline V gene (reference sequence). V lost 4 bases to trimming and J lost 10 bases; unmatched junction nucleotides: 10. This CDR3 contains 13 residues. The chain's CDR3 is CASSPGTAPSYTF. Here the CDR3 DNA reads TGTGCCAGCAGCCCAGGGACAGCACCTTCCTACACCTTC. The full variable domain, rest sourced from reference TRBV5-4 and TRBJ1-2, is ETGVTQSPTHLIKTRGQQVTLRCSSQSGHNTVSWYQQALGQGPQFIFQYYREEENGRGNFPPRFSGLQFPNYSSELNVNALELDDSALYLCASSPGTAPSYTFGSGTRLTVV.

In nucleotides, the CDR3 is TGTGCCAGCCGACTAGCGGGAGAACACGAGCAGTACTTC. Translating gives CASRLAGEHEQYF. The chain couples TRBV7-2 to TRBJ2-7; 12 nucleotides align to TRBD2. The CDR3 consists of 13 residues. Germline V CDR1 and CDR2: SGHTA, FQGNSA. Germline trimming cut 8 bases from V and 5 bases from J; bases unmatched to any gene: 4.

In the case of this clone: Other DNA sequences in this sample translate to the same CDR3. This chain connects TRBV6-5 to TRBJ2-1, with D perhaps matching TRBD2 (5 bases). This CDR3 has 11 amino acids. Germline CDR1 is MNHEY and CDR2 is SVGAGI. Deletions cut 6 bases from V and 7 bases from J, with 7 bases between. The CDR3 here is CASSRGNEQFF. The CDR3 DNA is TGTGCCAGCAGCCGAGGGAATGAGCAGTTCTTC.

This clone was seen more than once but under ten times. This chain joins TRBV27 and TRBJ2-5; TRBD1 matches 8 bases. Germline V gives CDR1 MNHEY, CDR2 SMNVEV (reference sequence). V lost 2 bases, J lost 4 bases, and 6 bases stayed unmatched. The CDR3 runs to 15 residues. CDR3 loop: CASSLRGQAGETQYF. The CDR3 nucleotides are TGTGCCAGCAGTTTAAGGGGACAGGCGGGAGAGACCCAGTACTTC.

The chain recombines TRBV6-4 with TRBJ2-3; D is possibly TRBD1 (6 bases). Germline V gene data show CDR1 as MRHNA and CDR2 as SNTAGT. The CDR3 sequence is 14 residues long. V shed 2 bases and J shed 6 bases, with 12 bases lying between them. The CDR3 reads CASSDGRGADTQYF. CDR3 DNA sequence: TGTGCCAGCAGTGACGGCAGGGGCGCGGATACGCAGTATTTT.

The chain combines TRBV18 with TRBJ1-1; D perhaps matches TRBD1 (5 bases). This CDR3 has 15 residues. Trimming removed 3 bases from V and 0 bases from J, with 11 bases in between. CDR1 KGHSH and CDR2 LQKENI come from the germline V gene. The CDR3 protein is CASSPGGRVNTEAFF. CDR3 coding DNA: TGTGCCAGCTCACCGGGGGGACGGGTGAACACTGAAGCTTTCTTT.

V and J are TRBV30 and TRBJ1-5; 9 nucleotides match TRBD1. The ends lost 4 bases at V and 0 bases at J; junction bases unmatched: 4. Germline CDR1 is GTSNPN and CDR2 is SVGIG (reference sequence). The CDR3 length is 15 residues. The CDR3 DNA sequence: TGTGCCTGGAAAGGGACAGGGTTTAGCAATCAGCCCCAGCATTTT. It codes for CAWKGTGFSNQPQHF.